Presented here are 26 T cell receptor beta chains from one specimen sequenced in a study of neurological immune-mediated disorders. Time point: longitudinal time-point 2. MiXCR, applied by TCRdb to the 5' RACE reads, yields one record per CDR3 protein. Of tens of thousands of distinct CDR3 sequences in the sample, almost 6% were seen once. Sequenced input: PBMCs. The receptors shown here come from a woman aged 55-69 years with multiple sclerosis.

This clonotype was recorded at least ten times. The chain combines TRBV29-1 with TRBJ1-4, with no clear D. V was cut by 6 bases and J by 13 bases, with 15 bases left in between. The CDR3 has 11 residues. Germline V CDR1 and CDR2: SQVTM, ANQGSEA. The CDR3 spells CSVADQSGLFF. CDR3 nucleotides: TGCAGCGTAGCTGACCAGAGCGGACTGTTTTTT.

There are many counts of this clonotype. The V gene is TRBV20-1, the J gene TRBJ2-5, with TRBD1 identical over 7 bases. This CDR3 spans 14 amino acids. V lost 0 bases and J lost 1; bases outside the gene matches: 2. In germline, CDR1 is DFQATT, CDR2 SNEGSKA (reference sequence). The CDR3 loop reads CSAREGQAQETQYF. CDR3 coding DNA: TGCAGTGCTAGAGAAGGACAGGCCCAAGAGACCCAGTACTTC.

This clonotype occurred many times. V gene TRBV5-1 combines with J gene TRBJ1-2; no firm D call. The V gene's germline CDR1 is SGHRS and CDR2 YFSETQ. The CDR3 runs 13 residues. Trimming took 3 bases from V and 4 from J, leaving 10 bases between them. CDR3 sequence (DNA): TGCGCCAGCAGCTCGGAGGGAGCCTATGGCTACACCTTC. It encodes CASSSEGAYGYTF. Combining the CDR3 with reference TRBV5-1 and TRBJ1-2 gives the whole variable domain KAGVTQTPRYLIKTRGQQVTLSCSPISGHRSVSWYQQTPGQGLQFLFEYFSETQRNKGNFPGRFSGRQFSNSRSEMNVSTLELGDSALYLCASSSEGAYGYTFGSGTRLTVV.

This clonotype was seen ten or more times. The gene calls are TRBV7-9 and TRBJ1-5; D remains ambiguous. The germline V gene has CDR1 SEHNR and CDR2 FQNEAQ (reference sequence). Trimming removed 1 base from V and 6 bases from J, with 4 bases in between. The CDR3 consists of 12 residues. CDR3 protein: CASSLDFQPQHF. CDR3 sequence (DNA): TGTGCCAGCAGCTTAGATTTTCAGCCCCAGCATTTT.

The chain links TRBV6-1 to TRBJ2-3; D unclear. Trimming left V 7 bases short and J 7 bases short, with 15 bases between. In germline, CDR1 is MNHNS, CDR2 SASEGT. The CDR3 spans 13 residues. CDR3 nucleotide sequence: TGTGCCAGCACGGATGTCCCCTCCCATACGCAGTATTTT. Its translation: CASTDVPSHTQYF.

This clonotype was seen many times. V usage is TRBV9 and J usage is TRBJ2-2; TRBD1 agrees at 10 bases. From germline, CDR1 is SGDLS and CDR2 YYNGEE. The CDR3 length is 16 residues. With 4 bases clipped from V and 1 base from J, the junction kept 4 bases outside the gene matches. Written as DNA, the CDR3 is TGTGCCAGCAGCCCGGGGACAGGGGTGAACACCGGGGAGCTGTTTTTT. It specifies CASSPGTGVNTGELFF.

This clonotype has at least ten counts. The chain recombines TRBV7-9 with TRBJ1-1; perhaps TRBD1 as D (6 bases). The CDR3 has 15 amino acids. The V gene's germline CDR1 is SEHNR and CDR2 FQNEAQ (reference sequence). Trimming shortened V by 7 bases and J by 5 bases, and 20 bases separated the two germline ends. The CDR3: CASIQAGGAGTEAFF. As DNA, the CDR3 is TGTGCCAGCATCCAAGCTGGGGGCGCGGGGACTGAAGCTTTCTTT.

This clonotype was seen repeatedly, ten times or more. The V gene is TRBV5-1, the J gene TRBJ1-1; 7 bases match TRBD1. V dropped 5 bases and J dropped 0; count of bases not matched to a gene: 7. The CDR3 runs 15 residues. Germline assignment: CDR1 SGHRS and CDR2 YFSETQ. In DNA, the CDR3 is TGCGCCAGCAGTGACGGGACAGTCATGAACACTGAAGCTTTCTTT. Protein product: CASSDGTVMNTEAFF.

This clonotype has ten or more counts. The genes are TRBV5-1 and TRBJ2-7; 8 positions agree with TRBD2. The CDR3 has 10 residues. Trimming cost V 10 bases and J 6 bases; bases outside gene matches: 3. CDR1 is SGHRS, CDR2 YFSETQ, per germline. CDR3 region: CARGGSEQYF. The CDR3 coding sequence is TGCGCCCGGGGGGGCTCCGAGCAGTACTTC.

This clonotype occurred many times. This rearrangement joins TRBV6-6 to TRBJ2-7; D gene uncertain. CDR1 is MNHNY and CDR2 is SVGAGI in the germline V gene (reference sequence). This CDR3 has 13 residues. The V and J ends lost 0 bases and 0 bases respectively, with 3 bases between them. CDR3 nucleotides: TGTGCCAGCAGTTACTCCCCCTCCTACGAGCAGTACTTC. Its protein is CASSYSPSYEQYF.

In this sample, this clonotype turned up many times. This chain joins TRBV3-1 and TRBJ2-1; TRBD2 matches 8 bases. This CDR3 has 17 amino acids. The trim removed 3 bases at V and 7 bases at J, leaving 14 bases unmatched. The germline V gene encodes CDR1 LGHDT and CDR2 YNNKEL (reference sequence). CDR3 residues: CASSHSPSGGFWNEQFF. The DNA of the CDR3 is TGTGCCAGCAGCCATTCCCCCAGCGGGGGTTTCTGGAATGAGCAGTTCTTC.

This clonotype was found many times. This rearrangement joins TRBV3-1 to TRBJ1-6; D gene ambiguous. Germline CDR1 LGHDT, CDR2 YNNKEL (reference sequence). V lost 4 bases, J lost 5 bases, and 12 bases lay in between. This CDR3 comprises 15 residues. This chain's CDR3 is CASSLSGQNNSPLHF. The CDR3 DNA sequence: TGTGCCAGCAGCCTTTCGGGTCAGAATAATTCACCCCTCCACTTT.

This clonotype was counted only a few times. This chain uses TRBV5-5 with TRBJ1-5; no definite D call. CDR3 length: 16 residues. Germline-derived CDR1 and CDR2 are SGHKS and YYEKEE (reference sequence). The germline V and J ends were trimmed by 1 base and 0 bases, with 11 bases remaining between them. The CDR3, as DNA: TGTGCCAGCAGCTTGTTGGGCGGTGATAGCAATCAGCCCCAGCATTTT. Residues: CASSLLGGDSNQPQHF.

In regard to this clonotype: Compared with germline, one end of the junction differs, possibly owing to a read error. This sequence joins TRBV6-5 and TRBJ2-6, with no clear D. The length of the CDR3 is 14 residues. Looked up from germline, CDR1 is MNHEY and CDR2 is SVGAGI. The CDR3 DNA reads as TGTGCCATCAGTCGTACGGCCGGTGCCAACGTCCTGACTTTC. It codes for CAISRTAGANVLTF.

The sample holds a few counts of this clonotype. The chain employs TRBV7-9 and TRBJ2-7; D is possibly TRBD1 (6 bases). Germline V CDR1 and CDR2: SEHNR, FQNEAQ (reference sequence). CDR3 size: 15 residues. V lost 2 bases, J lost 2 bases, and 13 bases lay in between. The CDR3 region is CASSLTGSSAYEQYF. CDR3 coding DNA: TGTGCCAGCAGCTTAACAGGGTCTTCGGCCTACGAGCAGTACTTC.

The rearrangement joins TRBV2 to TRBJ1-1, with TRBD1 matching 7 bases. The CDR3 spans 17 residues. Trimming removed 5 bases from V and 0 bases from J; junction bases left unmatched: 12. The germline V gene encodes CDR1 SNHLY and CDR2 FYNNEI. The chain's CDR3 is CASSSPGGLTMNTEAFF. CDR3 nucleotides: TGTGCCAGCAGTTCCCCAGGGGGGCTTACCATGAACACTGAAGCTTTCTTT.

The genes are TRBV5-1 and TRBJ2-5, with 14 bases lining up with TRBD2. The CDR3 has 16 residues. CDR1 and CDR2 (germline): SGHRS, YFSETQ. J lost 1 base, V lost 7 bases, and 6 bases had no gene match. CDR3 in amino acids: CASQWGTSGSQETQYF. As DNA, the CDR3 is TGCGCCAGCCAATGGGGGACTAGCGGGAGCCAAGAGACCCAGTACTTC.

Many counts were recorded for this clonotype. The chain is built from TRBV15 and TRBJ1-5; 9 bases match TRBD1. The CDR3 covers 20 residues. Germline V gene lookup returns CDR1 LNHNV and CDR2 YYDKDF (reference sequence). V was clipped by 0 bases and J by 1 base; unmatched bases: 13. CDR3 sequence reads: CATSRDTLMTGGKSNQPQHF. CDR3 DNA sequence: TGTGCCACCAGCAGAGATACCCTTATGACAGGGGGTAAGAGCAATCAGCCCCAGCATTTT.

This clonotype has at least ten counts. This rearrangement joins TRBV5-1 to TRBJ1-1; 7 bases are a match to TRBD1. The V gene end was trimmed by 1 base and the J gene end by 2 bases; junction bases not matched to a gene: 8. The CDR3 loop spans 16 amino acids. Per germline, CDR1 SGHRS and CDR2 YFSETQ. The CDR3 loop is CASSLLSRQGNTEAFF. For the CDR3, the DNA is TGCGCCAGCAGCTTGTTATCCAGACAGGGAAACACTGAAGCTTTCTTT.

This clonotype was counted ten times or more. J is TRBJ1-2 and V is TRBV3-1; D not certain. The V and J ends lost 0 bases and 3 bases respectively, with 8 bases between them. The CDR3 spans 14 residues. Germline-derived CDR1 and CDR2 are LGHDT and YNNKEL (reference sequence). DNA for the CDR3: TGTGCCAGCAGCCAAGAGGTCAGCTACTATGGCTACACCTTC. Residues: CASSQEVSYYGYTF.

This clonotype came up many times. The V call is TRBV7-2, the J call TRBJ1-3; TRBD1 aligns across 7 bases. V trimming: 5 bases; J trimming: 0 bases; junction bases outside the gene matches: 7. The CDR3 totals 16 residues. CDR1 and CDR2 from the germline V gene are SGHTA and FQGNSA. The CDR3 reads CASSPGQAHSGNTIYF. CDR3 nucleotide sequence: TGTGCCAGCAGCCCTGGACAGGCACACTCTGGAAACACCATATATTTT.

This clonotype was detected many times. In DNA, the CDR3 is TGTGCCAGCAGCTTGACAGGGGGGATCCATGAGCAGTTCTTC. Encoded protein: CASSLTGGIHEQFF. This chain connects TRBV7-9 to TRBJ2-1; 9 nucleotides line up with TRBD1. Germline trimming cut 3 bases from V and 8 bases from J; bases unmatched to any gene: 5. The CDR3 consists of 14 residues. The V gene's germline CDR1 is SEHNR and CDR2 FQNEAQ (reference sequence).

There are many counts of this clonotype. The gene calls are TRBV7-8 and TRBJ2-2; the match to TRBD2 covers 10 bases. V was pared by 2 bases and J by 0 bases, with 6 bases of the junction left unmatched. Germline lookup yields CDR1 SGHVS and CDR2 FQNEAQ. This CDR3 has 18 residues. In nucleotides, the CDR3 is TGTGCCAGCAGCTTACAAGCGGGGGGGCCCGCGAACACCGGGGAGCTGTTTTTT. It encodes CASSLQAGGPANTGELFF. Based on the CDR3 plus reference TRBV7-8 and TRBJ2-2, the full variable domain is GAGVSQSPRYKVAKRGQDVALRCDPISGHVSLFWYQQALGQGPEFLTYFQNEAQLDKSGLPSDRFFAERPEGSVSTLKIQRTQQEDSAVYLCASSLQAGGPANTGELFFGEGSRLTVL.

Many counts were recorded for this clonotype. The chain couples TRBV25-1 to TRBJ1-3; no firm D call. From germline, CDR1 is MGHDK and CDR2 SYGVNS. The CDR3 is 11 residues long. V was shortened by 5 bases and J by 9 bases, with 8 bases between the two germline ends. CDR3 loop: CASSLLSTIYF. CDR3 sequence (DNA): TGTGCCAGCAGTCTCTTATCCACCATATATTTT.

This clonotype showed up many times. The V gene is TRBV12-3 or TRBV12-4, the J gene TRBJ1-6, with D possibly being TRBD1 (6 bases). Trimming took off 4 bases at V and 10 bases at J, with 14 bases between the two ends. The CDR3 consists of 14 residues. CDR3 region: CASSSGQLRSPLHF. CDR3 nucleotides: TGTGCCAGCAGTTCAGGACAGCTTCGGTCACCCCTCCACTTT.

This clonotype was seen repeatedly, ten times or more. The chain is built from TRBV7-9 and TRBJ1-2; D is possibly TRBD1 (6 bases). The CDR3 has 13 amino acids. Germline V lookup: CDR1 SEHNR, CDR2 FQNEAQ (reference sequence). V lost 5 bases, J lost 3 bases, and 10 bases lay in between. The CDR3 nucleotides read TGTGCCAGCAGCACGGACAGCGACTATGGCTACACCTTC. It is translated as CASSTDSDYGYTF.